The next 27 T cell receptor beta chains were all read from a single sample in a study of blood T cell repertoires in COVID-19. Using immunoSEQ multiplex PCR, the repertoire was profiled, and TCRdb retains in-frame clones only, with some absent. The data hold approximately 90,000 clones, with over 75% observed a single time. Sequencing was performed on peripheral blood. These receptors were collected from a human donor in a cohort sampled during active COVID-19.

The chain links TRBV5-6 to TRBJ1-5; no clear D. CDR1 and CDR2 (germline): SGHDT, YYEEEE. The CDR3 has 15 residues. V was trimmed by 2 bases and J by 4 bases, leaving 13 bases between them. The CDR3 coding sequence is TGTGCCAGCAGCTTCTCCAGGCCGGTTAATCAGCCCCAGCATTTT. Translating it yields CASSFSRPVNQPQHF.

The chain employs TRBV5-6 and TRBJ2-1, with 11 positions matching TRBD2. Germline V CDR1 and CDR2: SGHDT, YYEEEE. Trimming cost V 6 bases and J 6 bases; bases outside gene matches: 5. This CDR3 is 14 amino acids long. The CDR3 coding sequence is TGTGCCAGCACGCTAGCGGGGGGACCCAATGAGCAGTTCTTC. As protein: CASTLAGGPNEQFF.

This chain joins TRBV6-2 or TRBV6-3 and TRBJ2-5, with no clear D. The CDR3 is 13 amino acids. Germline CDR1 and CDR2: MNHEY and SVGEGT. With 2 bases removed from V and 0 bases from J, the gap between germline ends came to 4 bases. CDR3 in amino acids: CASSYPYQETQYF. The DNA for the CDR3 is TGTGCCAGCAGTTACCCCTACCAAGAGACCCAGTACTTC.

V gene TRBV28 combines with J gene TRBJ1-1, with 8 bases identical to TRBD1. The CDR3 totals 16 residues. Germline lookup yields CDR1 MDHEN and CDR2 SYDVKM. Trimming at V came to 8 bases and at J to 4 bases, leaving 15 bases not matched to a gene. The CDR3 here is CASRPRTGRGSTEAFF. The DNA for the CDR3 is TGTGCCAGCCGGCCGAGGACAGGGCGGGGGAGCACTGAAGCTTTCTTT. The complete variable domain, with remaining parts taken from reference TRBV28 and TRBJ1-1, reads DVKVTQSSRYLVKRTGEKVFLECVQDMDHENMFWYRQDPGLGLRLIYFSYDVKMKEKGDIPEGYSVSREKKERFSLILESASTNQTSMYLCASRPRTGRGSTEAFFGQGTRLTVV.

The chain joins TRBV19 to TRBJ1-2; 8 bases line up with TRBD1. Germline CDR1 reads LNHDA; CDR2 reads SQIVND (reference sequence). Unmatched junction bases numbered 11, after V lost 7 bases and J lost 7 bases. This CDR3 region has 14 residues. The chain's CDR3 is CASKSDRGVSGYTF. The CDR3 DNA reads TGTGCCAGTAAATCCGACAGGGGAGTTTCTGGCTACACCTTC.

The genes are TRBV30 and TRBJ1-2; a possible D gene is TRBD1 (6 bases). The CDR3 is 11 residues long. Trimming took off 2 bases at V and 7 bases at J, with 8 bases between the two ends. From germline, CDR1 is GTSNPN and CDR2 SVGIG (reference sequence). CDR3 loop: CAWSLGAGYTF. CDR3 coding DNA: TGTGCCTGGAGTTTGGGGGCTGGCTACACCTTC.

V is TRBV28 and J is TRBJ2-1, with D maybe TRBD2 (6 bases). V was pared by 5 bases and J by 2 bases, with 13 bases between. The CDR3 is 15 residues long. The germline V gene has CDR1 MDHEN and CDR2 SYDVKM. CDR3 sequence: CASSNGGNTYNEQFF. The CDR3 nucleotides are TGTGCCAGCAGTAATGGAGGGAATACCTACAATGAGCAGTTCTTC.

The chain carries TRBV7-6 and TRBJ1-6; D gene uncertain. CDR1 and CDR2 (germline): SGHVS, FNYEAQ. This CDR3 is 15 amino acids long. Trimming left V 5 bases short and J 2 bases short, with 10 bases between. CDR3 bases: TGTGCCAGCAGCCCTCTATCCCCCTATAATTCACCCCTCCACTTT. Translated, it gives CASSPLSPYNSPLHF.

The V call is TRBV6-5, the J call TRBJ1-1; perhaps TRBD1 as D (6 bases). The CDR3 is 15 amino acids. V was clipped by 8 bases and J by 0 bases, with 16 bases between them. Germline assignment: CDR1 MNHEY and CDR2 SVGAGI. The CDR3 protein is CASGAHRDMNTEAFF. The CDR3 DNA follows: TGTGCCAGCGGGGCACACCGGGACATGAACACTGAAGCTTTCTTT.

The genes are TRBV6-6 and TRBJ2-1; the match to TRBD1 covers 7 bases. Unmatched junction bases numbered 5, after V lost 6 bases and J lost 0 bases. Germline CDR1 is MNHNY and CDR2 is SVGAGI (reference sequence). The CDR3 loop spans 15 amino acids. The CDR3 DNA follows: TGTGCCAGCAGCCAGACAGGGAGCTCCTACAATGAGCAGTTCTTC. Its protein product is CASSQTGSSYNEQFF.

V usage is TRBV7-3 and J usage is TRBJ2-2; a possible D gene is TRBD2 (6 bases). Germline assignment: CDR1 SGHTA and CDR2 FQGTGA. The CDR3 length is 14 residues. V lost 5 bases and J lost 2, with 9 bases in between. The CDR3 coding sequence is TGTGCCAGCAGCCGGGACTTAAACACCGGGGAGCTGTTTTTT. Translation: CASSRDLNTGELFF.

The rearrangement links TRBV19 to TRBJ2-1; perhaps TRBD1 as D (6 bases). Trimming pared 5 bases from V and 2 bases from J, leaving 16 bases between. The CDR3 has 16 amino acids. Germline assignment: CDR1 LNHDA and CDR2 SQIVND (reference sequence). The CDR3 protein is CASSSMTGSAYNEQFF. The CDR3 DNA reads TGTGCCAGTAGTTCAATGACAGGTTCGGCCTACAATGAGCAGTTCTTC.

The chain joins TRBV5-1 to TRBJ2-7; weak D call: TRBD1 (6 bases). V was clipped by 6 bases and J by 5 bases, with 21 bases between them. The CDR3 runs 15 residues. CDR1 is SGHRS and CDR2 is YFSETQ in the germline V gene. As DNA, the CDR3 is TGCGCCAGCAATCCGGGACACGGCACGGGACACGAGCAGTACTTC. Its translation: CASNPGHGTGHEQYF.

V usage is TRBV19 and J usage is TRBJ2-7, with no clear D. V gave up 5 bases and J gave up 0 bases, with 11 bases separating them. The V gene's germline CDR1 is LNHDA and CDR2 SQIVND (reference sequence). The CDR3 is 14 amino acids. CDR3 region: CASSLTESSYEQYF. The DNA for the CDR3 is TGTGCCAGTAGTTTGACTGAGAGCTCCTACGAGCAGTACTTC.

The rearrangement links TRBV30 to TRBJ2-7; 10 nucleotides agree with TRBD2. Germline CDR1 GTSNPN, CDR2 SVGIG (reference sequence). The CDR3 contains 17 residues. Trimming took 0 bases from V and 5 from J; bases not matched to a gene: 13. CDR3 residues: CAWSVRRWLAGDNEQYF. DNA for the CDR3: TGTGCCTGGAGTGTAAGACGGTGGCTAGCGGGAGACAACGAGCAGTACTTC.

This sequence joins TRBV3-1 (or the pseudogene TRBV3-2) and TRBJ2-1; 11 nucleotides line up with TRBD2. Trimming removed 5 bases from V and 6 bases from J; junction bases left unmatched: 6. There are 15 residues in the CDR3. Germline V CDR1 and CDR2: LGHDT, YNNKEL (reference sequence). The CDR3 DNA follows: TGTGCCAGCAGCTTAACTAGCGGGAGAGGCAATGAGCAGTTCTTC. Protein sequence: CASSLTSGRGNEQFF.

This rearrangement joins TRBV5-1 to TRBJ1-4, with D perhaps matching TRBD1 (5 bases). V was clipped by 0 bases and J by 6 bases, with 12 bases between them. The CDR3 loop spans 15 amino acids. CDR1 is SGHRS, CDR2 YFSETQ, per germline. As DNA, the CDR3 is TGCGCCAGCAGCTTGGGGGCCGCGGGGGATGAAAAACTGTTTTTT. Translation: CASSLGAAGDEKLFF.

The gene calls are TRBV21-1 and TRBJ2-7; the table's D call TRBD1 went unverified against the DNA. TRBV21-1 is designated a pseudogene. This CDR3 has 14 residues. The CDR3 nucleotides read TGTGCCAGCAGCAAAGGCAGGGGGCGCAACGAGCAGTACTTC. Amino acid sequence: CASSKGRGRNEQYF.

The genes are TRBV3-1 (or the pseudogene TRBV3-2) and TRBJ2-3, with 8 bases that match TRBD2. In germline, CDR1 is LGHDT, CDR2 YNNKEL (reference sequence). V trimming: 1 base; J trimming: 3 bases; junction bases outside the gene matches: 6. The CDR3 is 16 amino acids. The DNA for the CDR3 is TGTGCCAGCAGCCAAGGGAACGGGAGGGGAACAGATACGCAGTATTTT. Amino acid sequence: CASSQGNGRGTDTQYF.

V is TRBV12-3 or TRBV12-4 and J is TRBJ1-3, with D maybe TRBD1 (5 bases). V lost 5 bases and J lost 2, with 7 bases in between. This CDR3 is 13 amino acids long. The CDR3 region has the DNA TGTGCCAGCAGTCGACAGCCTGGAAACACCATATATTTT. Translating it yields CASSRQPGNTIYF.

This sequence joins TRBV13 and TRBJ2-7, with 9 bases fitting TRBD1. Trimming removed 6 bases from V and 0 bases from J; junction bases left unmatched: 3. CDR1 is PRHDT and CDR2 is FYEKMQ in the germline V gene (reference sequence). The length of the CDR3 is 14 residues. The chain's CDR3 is CASRTTGGSYEQYF. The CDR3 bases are TGTGCCAGCAGAACGACAGGGGGCTCCTACGAGCAGTACTTC.

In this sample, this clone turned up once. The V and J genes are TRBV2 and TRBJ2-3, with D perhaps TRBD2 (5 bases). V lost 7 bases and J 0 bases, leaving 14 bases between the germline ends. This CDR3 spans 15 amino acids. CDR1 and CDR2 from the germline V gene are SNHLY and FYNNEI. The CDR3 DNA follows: TGTGCCAGCAAAAACCTAGCCACTAGCACAGATACGCAGTATTTT. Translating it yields CASKNLATSTDTQYF.

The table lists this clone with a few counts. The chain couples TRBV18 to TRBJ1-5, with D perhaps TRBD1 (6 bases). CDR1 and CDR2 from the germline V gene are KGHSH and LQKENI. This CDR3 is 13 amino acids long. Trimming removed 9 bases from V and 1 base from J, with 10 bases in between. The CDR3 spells CASSTGSNQPQHF. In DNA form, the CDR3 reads TGTGCCAGTTCCACAGGGAGCAATCAGCCCCAGCATTTT.

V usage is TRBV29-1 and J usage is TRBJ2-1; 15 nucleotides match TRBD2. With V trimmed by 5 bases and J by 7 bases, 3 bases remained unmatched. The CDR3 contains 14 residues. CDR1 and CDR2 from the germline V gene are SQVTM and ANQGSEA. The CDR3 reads CSVRTSGRANEQFF. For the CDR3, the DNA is TGCAGCGTTAGGACTAGCGGGAGGGCAAATGAGCAGTTCTTC.

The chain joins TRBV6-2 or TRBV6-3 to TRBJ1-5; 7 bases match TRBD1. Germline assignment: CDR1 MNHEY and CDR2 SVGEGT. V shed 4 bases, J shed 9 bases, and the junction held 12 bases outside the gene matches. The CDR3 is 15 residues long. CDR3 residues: CASSSGGPSSRPQHF. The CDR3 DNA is TGTGCCAGCAGTTCAGGGGGACCTTCCTCCCGGCCCCAGCATTTT.

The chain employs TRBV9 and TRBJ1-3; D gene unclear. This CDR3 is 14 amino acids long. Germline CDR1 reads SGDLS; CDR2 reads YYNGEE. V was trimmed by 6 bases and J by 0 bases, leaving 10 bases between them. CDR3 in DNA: TGTGCCAGCACCTCTAAGAGCTCTGGAAACACCATATATTTT. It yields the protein CASTSKSSGNTIYF. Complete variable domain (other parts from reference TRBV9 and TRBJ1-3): DSGVTQTPKHLITATGQRVTLRCSPRSGDLSVYWYQQSLDQGLQFLIQYYNGEERAKGNILERFSAQQFPDLHSELNLSSLELGDSALYFCASTSKSSGNTIYFGEGSWLTVV.

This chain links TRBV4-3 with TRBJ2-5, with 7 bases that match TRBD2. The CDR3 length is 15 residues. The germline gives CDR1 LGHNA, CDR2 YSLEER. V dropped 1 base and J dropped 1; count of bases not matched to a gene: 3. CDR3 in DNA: TGCGCCAGCAGCCAAGTGTGGGGGGGCCAAGAGACCCAGTACTTC. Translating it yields CASSQVWGGQETQYF.